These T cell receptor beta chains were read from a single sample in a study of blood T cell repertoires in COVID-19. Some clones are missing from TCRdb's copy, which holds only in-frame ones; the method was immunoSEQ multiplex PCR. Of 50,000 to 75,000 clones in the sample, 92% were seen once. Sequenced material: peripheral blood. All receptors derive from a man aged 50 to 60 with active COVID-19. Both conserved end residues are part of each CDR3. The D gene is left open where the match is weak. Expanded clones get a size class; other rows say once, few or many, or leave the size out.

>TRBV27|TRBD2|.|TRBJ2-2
TGTGCCAGCAGCCCCCCCCGGGGCGGGGGGGCCTCCGGGGAGCTGTTTTTT
CASSPPRGGGASGELFF
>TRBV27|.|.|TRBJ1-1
TGTGCCAGCAAGTATACTATTCGCACTGAAGCTTTCTTT
CASKYTIRTEAFF
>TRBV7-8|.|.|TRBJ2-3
TGTGCCAGCAGCCCAGCGCGCGAAGATACGCAGTATTTT
CASSPAREDTQYF
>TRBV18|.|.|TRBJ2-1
TGTGCCAGCTCCACCCTCGAGGACTACTACTACAACTCCTACAATGAGCAGTTCTTC
CASSTLEDYYYNSYNEQFF
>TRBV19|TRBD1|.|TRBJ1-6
TGTGCCAGTAGTACAACAGGGGGCGTTTCACCCCTCCACTTT
CASSTTGGVSPLHF
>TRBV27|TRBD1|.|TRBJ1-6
TGTGCCAGCAGGCTAGGGGGCGAGGATTCACCCCTCCACTTT
CASRLGGEDSPLHF
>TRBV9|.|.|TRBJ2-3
TGTGCCAGCAGCGTAGGAGGCAGGGTGACAGATACGCAGTATTTT
CASSVGGRVTDTQYF
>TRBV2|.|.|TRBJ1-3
TGTGCCAGCAGTAAAAGGGGCTCTGGAAACACCATATATTTT
CASSKRGSGNTIYF
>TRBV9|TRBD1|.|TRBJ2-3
TGTGCCAGAACCGGGACAGGGCCAACCTTTCCCACAGATACGCAGTATTTT
CARTGTGPTFPTDTQYF
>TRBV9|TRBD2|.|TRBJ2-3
TGTGCCAGCAGCCCGGGAGGGACTCTTCGCACAGATACGCAGTATTTT
CASSPGGTLRTDTQYF
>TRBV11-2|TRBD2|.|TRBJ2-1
TGTGCCAGCAGCCCCGGACTAGCGCCTGATCATGGCTCCTACAATGAGCAGTTCTTC
CASSPGLAPDHGSYNEQFF
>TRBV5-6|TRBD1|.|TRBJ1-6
TGTGCCAGCAGCTTGTTGCCGGGACAGGGTTATTCACCCCTCCACTTT
CASSLLPGQGYSPLHF
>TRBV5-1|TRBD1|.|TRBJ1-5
TGCGCCAGCAGCTCTACAGGGGGCAATCAGCCCCAGCATTTT
CASSSTGGNQPQHF
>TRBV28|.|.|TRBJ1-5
TGTGCCAGCAGTTTAGACTACACTCAGCCCCAGCATTTT
CASSLDYTQPQHF
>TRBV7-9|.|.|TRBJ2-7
TGTGCCAGCATGGAGCGGACCTCCTACGAGCAGTACTTC
CASMERTSYEQYF
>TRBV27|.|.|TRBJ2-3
TGTGCCAGCAGTTTAGCGAGTCTAGGGGCCACAGATACGCAGTATTTT
CASSLASLGATDTQYF
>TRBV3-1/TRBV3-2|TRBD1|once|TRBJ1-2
TGTGCCAGCAGCCACAGACAGGGTCCCTATGGCTACACCTTC
CASSHRQGPYGYTF
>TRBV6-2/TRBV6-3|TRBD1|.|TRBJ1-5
TGTGCCAGCAGTTATCGCCAGGGACAGGGGGACTATCAGCCCCAGCATTTT
CASSYRQGQGDYQPQHF
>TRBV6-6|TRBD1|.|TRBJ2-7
TGTGCCAGCAGTTTGGGGACAGGGGGGAAATACGAGCAGTACTTC
CASSLGTGGKYEQYF
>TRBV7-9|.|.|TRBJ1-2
TGTGCCAGCAGCTCAGGGGATGGCTACACCTTC
CASSSGDGYTF
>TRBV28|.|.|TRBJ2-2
TGTGCCACCATCGGGACTCGAAATACCGGGGAGCTGTTTTTT
CATIGTRNTGELFF
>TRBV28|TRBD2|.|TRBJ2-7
TGTGCCAGCAGACAGACTAGCGGGAGAGCCTACGAGCAGTACTTC
CASRQTSGRAYEQYF
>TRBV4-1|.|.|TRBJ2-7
TGCGCCAGCAGCCAAAGAGGTGGTGGAGGCGAGCAGTACTTC
CASSQRGGGGEQYF
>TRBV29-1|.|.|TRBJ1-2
TGCAGCGTTGTAGTACGGGGGGGCTATGGCTACACCTTC
CSVVVRGGYGYTF
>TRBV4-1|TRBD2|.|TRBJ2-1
TGCGCCAGCGGAGCTAGCGGGAGGGCCGGTTCCAACAATGAGCAGTTCTTC
CASGASGRAGSNNEQFF
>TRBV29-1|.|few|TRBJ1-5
TGCAGCGTTGGGCAGAATAGCAATCAGCCCCAGCATTTT
CSVGQNSNQPQHF